The 3 T cell receptor beta chains below come from one sample, sequenced in a study of cytomegalovirus exposure and HLA in healthy donors. This PCR relied on a set of 60 Vbeta primers and 13 Jbeta primers. TCRdb's table, derived via immunoSEQ multiplex PCR, lists solely in-frame clones and lacks some. The table has more than 110,000 clones, 80% to 85% seen once; the top ten hold 1.2%. Sequenced: PBMCs. These receptor sequences come from a female donor in good health and CMV-seronegative.

The chain carries TRBV5-4 and TRBJ1-4; 7 bases agree with TRBD1. The CDR3 is made up of 14 amino acids. The ends lost 4 bases at V and 1 base at J; junction bases unmatched: 1. Per germline, CDR1 SGHNT and CDR2 YYREEE (reference sequence). As DNA, the CDR3 is TGTGCCAGCAGCAGGACAGGAACTAATGAAAAACTGTTTTTT. Translation gives CASSRTGTNEKLFF.

This clone was picked up one time. J is TRBJ1-1 and V is TRBV13; the D is unclear. The germline gives CDR1 PRHDT, CDR2 FYEKMQ (reference sequence). The CDR3 sequence is 13 residues long. Trimming shortened V by 4 bases and J by 1 base, and 7 bases separated the two germline ends. CDR3 coding DNA: TGTGCCAGCAGCTCCTACCCGAACACTGAAGCTTTCTTT. Its protein is CASSSYPNTEAFF.

J is TRBJ2-3 and V is TRBV7-9; TRBD1 matches 10 bases. The CDR3 is 15 amino acids. V was clipped by 4 bases and J by 1 base; unmatched bases: 2. CDR1 SEHNR and CDR2 FQNEAQ come from the germline V gene (reference sequence). The CDR3 DNA follows: TGTGCCAGCAGCTCGGGACAGGGGCGCACAGATACGCAGTATTTT. It is translated as CASSSGQGRTDTQYF.